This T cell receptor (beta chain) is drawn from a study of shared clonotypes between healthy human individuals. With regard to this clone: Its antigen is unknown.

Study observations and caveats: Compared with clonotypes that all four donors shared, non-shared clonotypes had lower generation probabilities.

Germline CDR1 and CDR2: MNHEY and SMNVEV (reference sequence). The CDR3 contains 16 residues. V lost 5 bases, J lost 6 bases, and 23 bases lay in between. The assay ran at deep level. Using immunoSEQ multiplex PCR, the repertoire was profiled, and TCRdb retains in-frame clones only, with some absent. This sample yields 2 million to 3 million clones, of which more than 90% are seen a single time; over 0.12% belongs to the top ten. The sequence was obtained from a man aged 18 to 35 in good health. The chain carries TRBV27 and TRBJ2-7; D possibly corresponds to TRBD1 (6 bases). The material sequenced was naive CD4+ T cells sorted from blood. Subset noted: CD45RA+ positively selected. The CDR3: CASSVPGHKGGREQYF. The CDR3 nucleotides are TGTGCCAGCAGTGTACCGGGACACAAGGGCGGCCGCGAGCAGTACTTC.